The next 22 T cell receptor beta chains were all read from a single sample in a study of shared clonotypes between healthy human individuals. CD45RO-negative, CCR7-positively selected cells formed the naive CD8 fraction, excluding terminally differentiated effector memory CD45RA+ cells. TCRdb keeps only in-frame clones here, not all; method: immunoSEQ multiplex PCR. This table has some 2.1 million clones, about 94% appearing once. The sample was naive CD8+ T cells from PBMCs. These receptors were taken from a man between 18 and 29 years old in good health. Some clones in this sample may be carry-over from other donors' samples.

The chain recombines TRBV18 with TRBJ2-7; no reliable D call. CDR3 length equals 13 residues. Looked up from germline, CDR1 is KGHSH and CDR2 is LQKENI. Between the trimmed V and J ends, which lost 6 bases and 3 bases, there was a span of 12 bases. This CDR3 is CASSLERLYEQYF. As DNA, the CDR3 is TGTGCCAGCTCCCTCGAACGGCTCTACGAGCAGTACTTC.

This clone was observed many times. Other DNA sequences of this sample code for an identical CDR3. V gene TRBV27 combines with J gene TRBJ2-2; 7 bases agree with TRBD2. V shed 3 bases and J 2 bases; nucleotides not matched to a gene: 6. The CDR3 has 16 amino acids. Germline values: CDR1 MNHEY, CDR2 SMNVEV (reference sequence). The DNA of the CDR3 is TGTGCCAGCAGTTTGCGGCTAGCGGATAACACCGGGGAGCTGTTTTTT. Translation gives CASSLRLADNTGELFF.

V usage is TRBV4-1 and J usage is TRBJ2-1; TRBD2 matches 10 bases. The V gene's germline CDR1 is MGHRA and CDR2 YSYEKL. The CDR3 length is 15 residues. After removal of 5 bases from V and 6 bases from J, the junction contained 7 bases not matched to a gene. The CDR3 protein is CASSTEGLAPNEQFF. CDR3 DNA: TGCGCCAGCAGCACTGAGGGACTAGCGCCCAATGAGCAGTTCTTC.

The chain couples TRBV9 to TRBJ2-7, with 7 bases matching TRBD1. Trimming at V came to 4 bases and at J to 2 bases, leaving 6 bases not matched to a gene. Germline-derived CDR1 and CDR2 are SGDLS and YYNGEE. The CDR3 extends over 14 amino acids. The CDR3 nucleotides read TGTGCCAGCAGCATCTCCGGGACAGCCTACGAGCAGTACTTC. Amino acid sequence: CASSISGTAYEQYF.

The chain carries TRBV6-5 and TRBJ1-3, with a tentative D call TRBD1 (5 bases). The CDR3 runs 16 residues. The V end lost 2 bases, the J end lost 2 bases, and 13 bases lay between the germline ends. Germline CDR1 reads MNHEY; CDR2 reads SVGAGI. DNA for the CDR3: TGTGCCAGCAGTTACGGAAGGGAGGGGACTGGAAACACCATATATTTT. Encoded protein: CASSYGREGTGNTIYF.

The rearrangement links TRBV11-3 to TRBJ2-3; TRBD2 matches at 9 bases. The CDR3 runs 18 residues. The V and J ends lost 5 bases and 2 bases, in that order; junction bases with no gene match: 14. Germline V gene lookup returns CDR1 SGHNT and CDR2 YENEEA. CDR3 in amino acids: CASSPGVGSGRSTDTQYF. The CDR3 DNA follows: TGTGCCAGCAGCCCCGGAGTGGGTAGCGGGAGATCCACAGATACGCAGTATTTT. Full variable domain (remainder filled in from reference TRBV11-3 and TRBJ2-3): EAGVVQSPRYKIIEKKQPVAFWCNPISGHNTLYWYLQNLGQGPELLIRYENEEAVDDSQLPKDRFSAERLKGVDSTLKIQPAELGDSAVYLCASSPGVGSGRSTDTQYFGPGTRLTVL.

This clone has just one count. Other DNA sequences in this sample translate to the same CDR3. V is TRBV27 and J is TRBJ1-5, with D perhaps TRBD1 (5 bases). Germline loops: CDR1 MNHEY, CDR2 SMNVEV (reference sequence). Trimming removed 4 bases from V and 3 bases from J, with 10 bases in between. The CDR3 loop spans 14 amino acids. Here the CDR3 DNA reads TGTGCCAGCAGTTACGACAGCTCCAATCAGCCCCAGCATTTT. The encoded protein is CASSYDSSNQPQHF.

The chain has TRBV7-9 and TRBJ2-5, with a tentative D call TRBD2 (6 bases). Trimming removed 5 bases at V and 5 bases at J, with 15 bases between. Germline V gene lookup returns CDR1 SEHNR and CDR2 FQNEAQ (reference sequence). This CDR3 has 14 amino acids. CDR3 in amino acids: CASSETGGVETQYF. In nucleotides, the CDR3 is TGTGCCAGCAGCGAAACCGGGGGTGTGGAGACCCAGTACTTC. The full variable domain, its missing parts supplied by reference TRBV7-9 and TRBJ2-5, is DTGVSQNPRHKITKRGQNVTFRCDPISEHNRLYWYRQTLGQGPEFLTYFQNEAQLEKSRLLSDRFSAERPKGSFSTLEIQRTEQGDSAMYLCASSETGGVETQYFGPGTRLLVL.

V usage is TRBV10-3 and J usage is TRBJ1-1; possible D gene TRBD1, 5 bases. The CDR3 runs 15 residues. V was shortened by 3 bases and J by 3 bases, with 14 bases between the two germline ends. Looked up from germline, CDR1 is ENHRY and CDR2 is SYGVKD. The CDR3 DNA reads as TGTGCCATCAGTGACCTTTCTGGGGGGGACACTGAAGCTTTCTTT. Translating gives CAISDLSGGDTEAFF.

This chain links TRBV9 with TRBJ2-7, with TRBD2 identical over 13 bases. Germline CDR1 SGDLS, CDR2 YYNGEE. This CDR3 is built from 17 residues. V lost 3 bases to trimming and J lost 3 bases; unmatched junction nucleotides: 9. The CDR3 coding sequence is TGTGCCAGCAGCGCCCGCATCGGGACTAGCGGGGACTACGAGCAGTACTTC. This sequence encodes CASSARIGTSGDYEQYF.

The chain links TRBV7-2 to TRBJ2-1, with 10 bases fitting TRBD1. Germline V gives CDR1 SGHTA, CDR2 FQGNSA. The CDR3 loop spans 15 amino acids. V was clipped by 6 bases and J by 9 bases; unmatched bases: 11. The CDR3 DNA reads TGTGCCAGCAGACCTGGACAGGGGGAGTGGGCTGAGCAGTTCTTC. Encoded protein: CASRPGQGEWAEQFF.

The V gene is TRBV6-6, the J gene TRBJ2-1; 8 nucleotides agree with TRBD2. Germline CDR1 is MNHNY and CDR2 is SVGAGI (reference sequence). The CDR3 is 14 residues long. V shed 2 bases and J 4 bases; nucleotides not matched to a gene: 1. The CDR3 spells CASSYLAGYNEQFF. CDR3 nucleotides: TGTGCCAGCAGTTACCTAGCGGGTTACAATGAGCAGTTCTTC.

The rearrangement links TRBV27 to TRBJ2-1; 8 bases agree with TRBD2. CDR1 is MNHEY and CDR2 is SMNVEV in the germline V gene (reference sequence). The CDR3 length is 16 residues. The V gene end was trimmed by 1 base and the J gene end by 8 bases; junction bases not matched to a gene: 10. CDR3 DNA sequence: TGTGCCAGCAGTTTATTGGAGCTAGCGGGTATCGATGAGCAGTTCTTC. Protein product: CASSLLELAGIDEQFF.

The CDR3 sequence is CATSRGAGFPSTDTQYF. CDR3 DNA: TGTGCCACCAGCAGAGGAGCAGGGTTCCCGTCCACAGATACGCAGTATTTT. This chain uses TRBV15 with TRBJ2-3; a weak D match, TRBD1 (5 bases). The V end lost 1 base, the J end lost 2 bases, and 16 bases lay between the germline ends. CDR1 is LNHNV, CDR2 YYDKDF, per germline (reference sequence). This CDR3 contains 17 residues.

V usage is TRBV19 and J usage is TRBJ1-1; perhaps TRBD1 as D (5 bases). Germline CDR1 is LNHDA and CDR2 is SQIVND (reference sequence). The germline V and J ends were trimmed by 6 bases and 3 bases, with 11 bases remaining between them. The CDR3 consists of 13 residues. In DNA, the CDR3 is TGTGCCAGTAGCCTCGGGACGGACACTGAAGCTTTCTTT. Encoded protein: CASSLGTDTEAFF. The complete variable domain, with remaining parts taken from reference TRBV19 and TRBJ1-1, reads DGGITQSPKYLFRKEGQNVTLSCEQNLNHDAMYWYRQDPGQGLRLIYYSQIVNDFQKGDIAEGYSVSREKKESFPLTVTSAQKNPTAFYLCASSLGTDTEAFFGQGTRLTVV.

The chain couples TRBV28 to TRBJ2-2; D possibly corresponds to TRBD2 (6 bases). Germline values: CDR1 MDHEN, CDR2 SYDVKM. The CDR3 length is 15 residues. The germline V and J ends were trimmed by 7 bases and 1 base, with 13 bases remaining between them. The DNA for the CDR3 is TGTGCCAGCAAGACCGGGACTCTGAACACCGGGGAGCTGTTTTTT. This sequence encodes CASKTGTLNTGELFF.

The chain recombines TRBV5-6 with TRBJ2-7, with 7 bases fitting TRBD1. The CDR3 runs to 12 residues. The ends lost 7 bases at V and 0 bases at J; junction bases unmatched: 1. CDR1 is SGHDT and CDR2 is YYEEEE in the germline V gene. DNA of the CDR3: TGTGCCAGCCGGACAGGCTCCTACGAGCAGTACTTC. Translating it yields CASRTGSYEQYF.

V gene TRBV27 combines with J gene TRBJ1-1, with 8 bases identical to TRBD1. Germline V CDR1 and CDR2: MNHEY, SMNVEV (reference sequence). CDR3 length: 19 amino acids. V shed 5 bases and J 1 base; nucleotides not matched to a gene: 18. The CDR3: CASSTLGGPRGLGNTEAFF. CDR3 nucleotides: TGTGCCAGCAGTACCTTAGGAGGTCCCAGGGGGCTTGGGAACACTGAAGCTTTCTTT.

The chain couples TRBV9 to TRBJ2-7, with D tentatively TRBD1 or TRBD2 (6 bases each). Between the trimmed V and J ends, which lost 0 bases and 6 bases, there was a span of 19 bases. Germline values: CDR1 SGDLS, CDR2 YYNGEE. The CDR3 spans 16 residues. CDR3 coding DNA: TGTGCCAGCAGCGTAGAGGGGGGTACTGGCGGCGGCGAGCAGTACTTC. It encodes CASSVEGGTGGGEQYF.

The rearrangement uses TRBV19 and TRBJ2-7, with 13 positions matching TRBD2. This CDR3 has 16 residues. CDR1 is LNHDA and CDR2 is SQIVND in the germline V gene (reference sequence). V lost 7 bases, J lost 4 bases, and 10 bases stayed unmatched. The CDR3 spells CASTDRTSGSMYEQYF. The DNA of the CDR3 is TGTGCCAGTACCGATCGGACTAGCGGGAGTATGTACGAGCAGTACTTC.

V gene TRBV29-1 combines with J gene TRBJ2-1; D unclear. The CDR3 extends over 14 amino acids. V dropped 6 bases and J dropped 5 bases, with 17 bases sitting between them. Per the germline V gene, CDR1 is SQVTM and CDR2 is ANQGSEA. The DNA of the CDR3 is TGCAGCGTACGACCCTACACCATAAACAATGAGCAGTTCTTC. Its translation is CSVRPYTINNEQFF.

Note on this clone: The same CDR3 is also encoded by other DNA sequences in this sample. This sequence joins TRBV29-1 and TRBJ2-7; D gene unclear. In germline, CDR1 is SQVTM, CDR2 ANQGSEA. CDR3 length: 11 amino acids. V was clipped by 1 base and J by 2 bases, with 3 bases between them. CDR3: CSVEGPYEQYF. The DNA of the CDR3 is TGCAGCGTTGAAGGACCCTACGAGCAGTACTTC.